This entry describes one TCR gamma chain. Its target is unknown. CDR1 is EGSTGY, CDR2 YDSYTSSV, per germline. The CDR3 runs 15 residues. The trim removed 0 bases at V and 8 bases at J, leaving 13 bases unmatched. Sorted Vdelta1+ thymocytes were about 98% to 99.6% pure. The data stem from a study of Vδ1+ human thymocytes. Sequences come from RNA converted to cDNA by reverse transcription. Pooled V-gene forward primers with one constant-region reverse primer generated the CDR3 amplicons by multiplex PCR. TCRdb re-called clones from the multiplex PCR reads via CATT. This sample carries some 11,000 gamma-chain clones, roughly 45% of them seen once, and the ten largest clones take roughly 2%. Study observations and caveats: Bulk data may be misread because of unexpected Vdelta2 sequences. Unlike peripheral blood Vdelta1+ controls, thymic delta-chain sequences included roughly 18% Vdelta2 and few Vdelta3. Highly polyclonal TRG and TRD repertoires with Gaussian CDR3 length distributions appeared in thymus.

Sequences were obtained from Vdelta1+ gamma-delta thymocytes from the thymus. Documented subset: FACS-sorted CD3+ TCRalphabeta- TCRVdelta1+ TCRVdelta2- thymocytes. The clonotype originates from a boy under three years old who had congenital heart surgery. V gene TRGV4 combines with J gene TRGJ1 or TRGJ2. In the absence of a J gene in TCRdb, the DNA was matched to germline to assign it here. The CDR3 region has the DNA TGTGCCACCTGGGATGGGCCGCGGAATTTGGATAAGAAACTCTTT. Translation gives CATWDGPRNLDKKLF.